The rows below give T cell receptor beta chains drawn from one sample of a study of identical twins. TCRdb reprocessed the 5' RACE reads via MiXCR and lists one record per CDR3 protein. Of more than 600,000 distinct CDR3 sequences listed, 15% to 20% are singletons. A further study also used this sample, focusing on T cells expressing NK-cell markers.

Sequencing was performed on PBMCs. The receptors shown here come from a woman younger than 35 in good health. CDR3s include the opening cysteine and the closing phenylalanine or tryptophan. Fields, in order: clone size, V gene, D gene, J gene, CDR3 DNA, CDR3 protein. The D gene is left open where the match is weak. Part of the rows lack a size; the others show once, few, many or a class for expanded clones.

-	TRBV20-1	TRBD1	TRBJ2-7	TGCAGTGCTAGCCTCGGGACAGGCTACGAGCAGTACTTC	CSASLGTGYEQYF
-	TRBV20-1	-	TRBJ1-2	TGCAGTGCTTCCGAGGACAGCTATGGCTACACCTTC	CSASEDSYGYTF
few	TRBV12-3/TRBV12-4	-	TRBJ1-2	TGTGCCAGCAGTTCTGGATATGCTGGCTACACCTTC	CASSSGYAGYTF
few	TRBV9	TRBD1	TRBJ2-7	TGTGCCAGCAGCGTAGTGGGGACAGGGTACGACGAGCAGTACTTC	CASSVVGTGYDEQYF
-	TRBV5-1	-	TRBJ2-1	TGCGCCAGCTTTATAACCTCAGGAAATGAGCAGTTCTTC	CASFITSGNEQFF
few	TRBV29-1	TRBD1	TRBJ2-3	TGCAGCGTTGAAGGAGGGACAGGGGTTTGGGGCACAGATACGCAGTATTTT	CSVEGGTGVWGTDTQYF
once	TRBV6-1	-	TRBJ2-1	TGTGCCAGCAGTGCGGAGGGGCAGGGGATCCGCAATGAGCAGTTCTTC	CASSAEGQGIRNEQFF
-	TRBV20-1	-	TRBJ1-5	TGCAGTGCTAGGGACAGCGTTAGCAATCAGCCCCAGCATTTT	CSARDSVSNQPQHF
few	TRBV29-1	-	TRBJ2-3	TGCAGCGGCAAGGATGAAGGAGATACGCAGTATTTT	CSGKDEGDTQYF
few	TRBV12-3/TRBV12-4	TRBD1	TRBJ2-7	TGTGCCAGCAGTCTCCGGGCCGGGACAGGGGACTACGAGCAGTACTTC	CASSLRAGTGDYEQYF
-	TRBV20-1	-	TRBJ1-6	TGCAGTGCTAGAGCGCAGGCCCTAGGTTCGAGTTCACCCCTCCACTTT	CSARAQALGSSSPLHF
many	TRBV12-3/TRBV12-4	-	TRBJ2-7	TGTGCCAGCAGTTTTCCCAGCAACCCCTACGAGCAGTACTTC	CASSFPSNPYEQYF
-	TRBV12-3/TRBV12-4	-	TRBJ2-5	TGTGCCAGCAGCCTAAGGGGCAGGGAAGGGGAGACCCAGTACTTC	CASSLRGREGETQYF
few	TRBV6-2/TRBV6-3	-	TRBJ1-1	TGTGCCAGCAGTTACTCGCCTTACACTGAAGCTTTCTTT	CASSYSPYTEAFF
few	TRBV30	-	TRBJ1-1	TGTGCCTGGGGGGGTCGCAGGGGACCGAACACTGAAGCTTTCTTT	CAWGGRRGPNTEAFF
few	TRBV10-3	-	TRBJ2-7	TGTGCCATCAGTGAGTCGGTTGAGCAGTACTTC	CAISESVEQYF
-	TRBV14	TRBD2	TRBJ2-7	TGTGCCAGCAGCCAACTAGCGGGAGGTTCTAGGAACGAGCAGTACTTC	CASSQLAGGSRNEQYF
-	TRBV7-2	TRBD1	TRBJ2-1	TGTGCCAGCAGCTTAGGTCCGCAGGGGGCGAATGAGCAGTTCTTC	CASSLGPQGANEQFF
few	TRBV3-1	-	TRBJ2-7	TGTGCCAGCAGCCAAGTTCTGACACAGTTCGGCGAGCAGTACTTC	CASSQVLTQFGEQYF
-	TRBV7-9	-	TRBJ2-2	TGTGCCAGCAGCTTTAGCCCAATGGCCGGGGAGCTGTTTTTT	CASSFSPMAGELFF
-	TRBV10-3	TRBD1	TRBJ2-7	TGTGCCATCAGCGACAGGGTCGACGAGCAGTACTTC	CAISDRVDEQYF
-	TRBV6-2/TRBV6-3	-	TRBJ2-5	TGTGCCAGCAGTTACTCGATTGCGTCTACGGGGGAGACCCAGTACTTC	CASSYSIASTGETQYF
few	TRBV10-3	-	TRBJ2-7	TGTGCCATCAGTGAGTCGGGCCGAGACGAGCAGTACTTC	CAISESGRDEQYF
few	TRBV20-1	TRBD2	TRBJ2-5	TGCAGTGCTGTCAGCGGGGTTTGGGCAGAGACCCAGTACTTC	CSAVSGVWAETQYF
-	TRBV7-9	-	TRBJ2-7	TGTGCCTATAATCCAGGGTACAACTCCTACGAGCAGTACTTC	CAYNPGYNSYEQYF
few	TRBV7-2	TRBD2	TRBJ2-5	TGTGCCAGCAGCTTAATAGCGGGGGACGGGGAGACCCAGTACTTC	CASSLIAGDGETQYF
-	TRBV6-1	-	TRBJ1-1	TGTGCCAGCAGACGAAGACGGGAGAACACTGAAGCTTTCTTT	CASRRRRENTEAFF
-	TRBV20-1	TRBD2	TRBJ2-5	TGCAGTGCTAGGGGAAGCTTAGGACTAGCGGGAGGGCCTTACGAGACCCAGTACTTC	CSARGSLGLAGGPYETQYF
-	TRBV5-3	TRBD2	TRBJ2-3	TGTGCCAGAAGCTCCCCTAGCGGGAGGGAGACAGATACGCAGTATTTT	CARSSPSGRETDTQYF
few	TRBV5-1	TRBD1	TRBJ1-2	TGCGCCAGCAGCTTGATACAGTACGGACAGGGTGGTTTCACCTTC	CASSLIQYGQGGFTF
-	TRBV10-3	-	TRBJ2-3	TGTGCCATCACATCAGGCACAGATACGCAGTATTTT	CAITSGTDTQYF
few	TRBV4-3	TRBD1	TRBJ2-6	TGCGCCAGCAGCCAAGAGACAGGGGGCGTCAACCCTGGGGCCAACGTCCTGACTTTC	CASSQETGGVNPGANVLTF
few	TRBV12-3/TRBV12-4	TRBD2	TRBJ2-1	TGTGCCAGCAGCGACCGGGACTACTCCTACAATGAGCAGTTCTTC	CASSDRDYSYNEQFF
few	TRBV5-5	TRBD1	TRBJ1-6	TGTGCCAGCAGCTCCGACAGGGTTAATTCACCCCTCCACTTT	CASSSDRVNSPLHF
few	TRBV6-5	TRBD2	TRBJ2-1	TGTGCCAGCAGTTCCCCACTAGCGGGAGGCTACAATGAGCAGTTCTTC	CASSSPLAGGYNEQFF
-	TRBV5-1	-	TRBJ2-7	TGCGCCAGCAGCTTGAGCGACTCCCTTGGAGAGCAGTACTTC	CASSLSDSLGEQYF
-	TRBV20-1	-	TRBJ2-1	TGCAGTGCTAGCCGGCCCCTCGGGGATGAGCAGTTCTTC	CSASRPLGDEQFF
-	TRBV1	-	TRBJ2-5	TGCACCAGCACACCGAGGAGTCCAGGGGAGACCCAGTACTTC	CTSTPRSPGETQYF
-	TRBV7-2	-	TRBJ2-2	TGTGCCAGCAGCTGGGTGGGGAACACCGGGGAGCTGTTTTTT	CASSWVGNTGELFF
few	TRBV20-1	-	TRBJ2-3	TGCAGTGCCCCCGCGGCGGGAAACACAGATACGCAGTATTTT	CSAPAAGNTDTQYF
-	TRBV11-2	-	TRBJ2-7	TGTGCCAGCAGCCAAACCTTGGTGAGGGCCTACGAGCAGTACTTC	CASSQTLVRAYEQYF
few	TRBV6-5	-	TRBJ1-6	TGTGCCAGCAGTTCTCGGACAGAGTATCGTTCACCCCTCCACTTT	CASSSRTEYRSPLHF
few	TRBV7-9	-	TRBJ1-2	TGTGCCAGCAGCCCCGGGACAAATCGTGGCTACACCTTC	CASSPGTNRGYTF
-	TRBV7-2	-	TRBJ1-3	TGTGCCAGCAGCTTATACAGACCCTCTGGAAACACCATATATTTT	CASSLYRPSGNTIYF
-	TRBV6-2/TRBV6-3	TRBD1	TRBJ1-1	TGTGCCAGCAGTTACCCCACTACTCCGGGACAGGGTATGAGCAATAGGGACACTGAAGCTTCCTTT	CASSYPTTPGQGMSNRDTEASF
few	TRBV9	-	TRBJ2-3	TGTGCCAGCAGCGCCCACCCTTCCCGGGGGGCGGGAGATACGCAGTATTTT	CASSAHPSRGAGDTQYF
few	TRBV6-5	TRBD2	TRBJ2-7	TGTGCCAGCAGTTCCACGGGACTAGCGGCCGGCTACGAGCAGTACTTC	CASSSTGLAAGYEQYF